This TCR beta chain is drawn from a study of T-cell memory formation after mild COVID-19. Trimming took off 5 bases at V and 3 bases at J, with 5 bases between the two ends. Germline V CDR1 and CDR2: SQVTM, ANQGSEA. The CDR3 runs 12 residues. TCRdb processed the 5' RACE reads anew with MiXCR; each CDR3 protein has one entry. The table lists roughly 160,000 distinct CDR3 sequences, 10% to 15% of them singletons, with about 3.3% in the top ten. This rearrangement joins TRBV29-1 to TRBJ2-6; no clear D. The TCR was taken from a man in his late teens or twenties who had mild COVID-19 (a few samples of this study predate the infection). Cell type and time point are not known. The sample was PBMCs or a T cell subset sorted from them (not recorded which). The CDR3 loop reads CSVLSGANVLTF. The CDR3 nucleotides read TGCAGCGTTCTGAGTGGGGCCAACGTCCTGACTTTC.